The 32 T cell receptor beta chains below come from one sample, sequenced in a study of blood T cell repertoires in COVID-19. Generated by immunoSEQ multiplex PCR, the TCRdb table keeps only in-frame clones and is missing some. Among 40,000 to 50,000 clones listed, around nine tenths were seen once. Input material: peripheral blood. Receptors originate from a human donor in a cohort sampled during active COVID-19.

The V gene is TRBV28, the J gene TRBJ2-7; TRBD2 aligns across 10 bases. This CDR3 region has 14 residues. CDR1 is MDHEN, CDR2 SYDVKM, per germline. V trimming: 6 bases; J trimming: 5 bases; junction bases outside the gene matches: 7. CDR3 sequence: CASSPGGLADEQYF. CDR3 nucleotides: TGTGCCAGCAGCCCAGGCGGACTAGCGGACGAGCAGTACTTC.

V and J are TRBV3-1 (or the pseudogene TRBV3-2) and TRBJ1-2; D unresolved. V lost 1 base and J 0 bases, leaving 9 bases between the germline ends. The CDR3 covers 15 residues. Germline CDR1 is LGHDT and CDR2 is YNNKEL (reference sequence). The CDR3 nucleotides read TGTGCCAGCAGCCAAGTCGCGTCGGCTAACTATGGCTACACCTTC. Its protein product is CASSQVASANYGYTF.

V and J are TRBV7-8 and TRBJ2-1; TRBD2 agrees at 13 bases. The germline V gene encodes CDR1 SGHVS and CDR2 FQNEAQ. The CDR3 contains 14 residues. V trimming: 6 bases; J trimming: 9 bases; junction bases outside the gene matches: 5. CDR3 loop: CASRRTSGSGEQFF. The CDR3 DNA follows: TGTGCCAGCAGAAGGACTAGCGGGAGCGGTGAGCAGTTCTTC.

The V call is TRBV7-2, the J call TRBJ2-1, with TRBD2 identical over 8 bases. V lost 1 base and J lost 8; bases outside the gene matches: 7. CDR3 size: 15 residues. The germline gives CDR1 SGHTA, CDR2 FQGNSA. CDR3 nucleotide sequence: TGTGCCAGCAGCTTAGATGGCGGGAGGATGGATGAGCAGTTCTTC. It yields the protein CASSLDGGRMDEQFF.

The CDR3 here is CASSWPWEEQFF. CDR3 bases: TGTGCCAGCAGCTGGCCCTGGGAGGAGCAGTTCTTC. The gene calls are TRBV5-4 and TRBJ2-1; D is possibly TRBD2 (5 bases). This CDR3 has 12 residues. V dropped 3 bases and J dropped 10 bases, with 11 bases sitting between them. The germline V gene encodes CDR1 SGHNT and CDR2 YYREEE (reference sequence).

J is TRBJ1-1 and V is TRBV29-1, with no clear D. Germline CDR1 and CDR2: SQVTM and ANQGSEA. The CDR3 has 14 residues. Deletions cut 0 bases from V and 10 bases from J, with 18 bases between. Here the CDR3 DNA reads TGCAGCGTTGAAGATCCGAGGGATGAGACCGGAGCTTTCTTT. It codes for CSVEDPRDETGAFF.

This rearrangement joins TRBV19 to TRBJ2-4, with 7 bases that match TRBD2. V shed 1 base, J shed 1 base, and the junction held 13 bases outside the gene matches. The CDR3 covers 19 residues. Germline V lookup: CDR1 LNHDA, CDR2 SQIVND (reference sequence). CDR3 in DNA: TGTGCCAGTAGTATAGGGAAGGGGAGGGCCCGAGGGGCCAAAAACATTCAGTACTTC. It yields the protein CASSIGKGRARGAKNIQYF.

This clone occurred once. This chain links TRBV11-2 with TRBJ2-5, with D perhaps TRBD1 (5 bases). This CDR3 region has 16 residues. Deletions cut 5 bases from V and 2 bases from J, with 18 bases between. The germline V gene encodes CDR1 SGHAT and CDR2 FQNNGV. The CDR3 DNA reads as TGTGCCAGCAGCAACTGGGGCCTAGGAGCACAAGAGACCCAGTACTTC. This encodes CASSNWGLGAQETQYF.

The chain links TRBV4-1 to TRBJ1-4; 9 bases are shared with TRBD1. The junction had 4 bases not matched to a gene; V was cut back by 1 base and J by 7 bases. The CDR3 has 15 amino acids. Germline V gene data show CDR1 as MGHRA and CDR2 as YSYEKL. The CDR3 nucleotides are TGCGCCAGCAGCCAAGCCGGGACAGGGACTGAAAAACTGTTTTTT. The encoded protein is CASSQAGTGTEKLFF.

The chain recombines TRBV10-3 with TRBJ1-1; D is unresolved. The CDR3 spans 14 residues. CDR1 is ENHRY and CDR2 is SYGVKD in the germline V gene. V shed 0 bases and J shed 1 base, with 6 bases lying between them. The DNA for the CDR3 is TGTGCCATCAGTGAGTCGGGAGGGAACACTGAAGCTTTCTTT. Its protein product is CAISESGGNTEAFF.

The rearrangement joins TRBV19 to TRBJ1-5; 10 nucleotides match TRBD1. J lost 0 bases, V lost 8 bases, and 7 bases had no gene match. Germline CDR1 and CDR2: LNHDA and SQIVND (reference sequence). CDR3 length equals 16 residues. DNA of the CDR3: TGTGCCAGTCACCGGGACAGGGGTTCTAGCAATCAGCCCCAGCATTTT. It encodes CASHRDRGSSNQPQHF. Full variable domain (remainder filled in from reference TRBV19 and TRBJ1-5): DGGITQSPKYLFRKEGQNVTLSCEQNLNHDAMYWYRQDPGQGLRLIYYSQIVNDFQKGDIAEGYSVSREKKESFPLTVTSAQKNPTAFYLCASHRDRGSSNQPQHFGDGTRLSIL.

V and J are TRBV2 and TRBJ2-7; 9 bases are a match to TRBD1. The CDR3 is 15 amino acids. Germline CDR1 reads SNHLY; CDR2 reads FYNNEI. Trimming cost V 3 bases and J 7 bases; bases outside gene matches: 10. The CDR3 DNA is TGTGCCAGCAGTGATTTTGGGACAGGGTTGGGGGAGCAGTACTTC. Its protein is CASSDFGTGLGEQYF.

The CDR3: CATSPRGPRGLQRSEQFF. CDR3 bases: TGTGCCACCAGCCCCCGGGGACCCAGGGGCTTACAGCGAAGTGAGCAGTTCTTC. The chain employs TRBV15 and TRBJ2-1; weak D call: TRBD1 (6 bases). The CDR3 spans 18 residues. In germline, CDR1 is LNHNV, CDR2 YYDKDF (reference sequence). Trimming removed 5 bases at V and 9 bases at J, with 29 bases between.

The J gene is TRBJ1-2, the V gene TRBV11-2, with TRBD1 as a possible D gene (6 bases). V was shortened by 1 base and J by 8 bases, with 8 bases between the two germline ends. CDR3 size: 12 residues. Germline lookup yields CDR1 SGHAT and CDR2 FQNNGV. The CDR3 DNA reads TGTGCCAGCAGCTTAGTTCAGGGGGGCTACACCTTC. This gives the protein CASSLVQGGYTF.

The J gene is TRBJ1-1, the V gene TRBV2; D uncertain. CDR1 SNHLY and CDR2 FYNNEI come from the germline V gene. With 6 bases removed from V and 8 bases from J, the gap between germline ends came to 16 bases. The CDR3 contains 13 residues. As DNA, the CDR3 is TGTGCCAGCAGGGGGTCCGGGATCCCAGAAGCTTTCTTT. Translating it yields CASRGSGIPEAFF.

DNA of the CDR3: TGTGCCAGCAGCTTACAAAGCAATCAGCCCCAGCATTTT. Amino acid sequence: CASSLQSNQPQHF. This sequence joins TRBV5-5 and TRBJ1-5; no firm D call. In germline, CDR1 is SGHKS, CDR2 YYEKEE (reference sequence). V was trimmed by 2 bases and J by 1 base, leaving 4 bases between them. The CDR3 contains 13 residues.

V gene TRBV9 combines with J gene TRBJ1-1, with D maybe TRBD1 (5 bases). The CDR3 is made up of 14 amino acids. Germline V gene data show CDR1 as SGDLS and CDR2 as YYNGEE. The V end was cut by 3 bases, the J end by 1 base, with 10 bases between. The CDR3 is CASSGGTSNTEAFF. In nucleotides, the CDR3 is TGTGCCAGCAGCGGTGGGACTTCGAACACTGAAGCTTTCTTT. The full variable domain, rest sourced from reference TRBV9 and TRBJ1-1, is DSGVTQTPKHLITATGQRVTLRCSPRSGDLSVYWYQQSLDQGLQFLIQYYNGEERAKGNILERFSAQQFPDLHSELNLSSLELGDSALYFCASSGGTSNTEAFFGQGTRLTVV.

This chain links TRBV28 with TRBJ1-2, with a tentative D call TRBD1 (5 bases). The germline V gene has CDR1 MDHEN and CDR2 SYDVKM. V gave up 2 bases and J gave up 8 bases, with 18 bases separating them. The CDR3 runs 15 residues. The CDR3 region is CASSLIGAGGWGYTF. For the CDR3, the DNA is TGTGCCAGCAGTTTAATTGGCGCGGGGGGTTGGGGCTACACCTTC.

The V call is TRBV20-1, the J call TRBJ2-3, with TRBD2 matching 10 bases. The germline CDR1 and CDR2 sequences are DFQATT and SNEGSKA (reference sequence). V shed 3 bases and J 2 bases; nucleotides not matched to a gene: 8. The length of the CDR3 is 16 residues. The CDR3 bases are TGCAGTGCTAGTGTGGGGAGCGGGAGGGTCACAGATACGCAGTATTTT. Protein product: CSASVGSGRVTDTQYF.

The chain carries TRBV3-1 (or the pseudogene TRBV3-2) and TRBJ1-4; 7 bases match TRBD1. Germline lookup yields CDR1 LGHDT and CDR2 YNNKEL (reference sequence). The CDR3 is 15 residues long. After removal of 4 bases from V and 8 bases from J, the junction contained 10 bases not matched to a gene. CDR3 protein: CASSLSTGAREKLFF. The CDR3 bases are TGTGCCAGCAGCCTGTCTACAGGGGCACGGGAAAAACTGTTTTTT.

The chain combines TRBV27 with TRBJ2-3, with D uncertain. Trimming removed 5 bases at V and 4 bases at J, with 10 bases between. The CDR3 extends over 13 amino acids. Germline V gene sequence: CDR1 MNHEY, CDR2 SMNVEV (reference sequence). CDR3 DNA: TGTGCCAGCAGTCGGCTAGTTGCAGATACGCAGTATTTT. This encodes CASSRLVADTQYF.

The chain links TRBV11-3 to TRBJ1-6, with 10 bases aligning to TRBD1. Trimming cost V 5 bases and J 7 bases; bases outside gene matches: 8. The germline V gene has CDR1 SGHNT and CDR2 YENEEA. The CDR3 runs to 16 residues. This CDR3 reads CASSGSRDRGNSPLHF. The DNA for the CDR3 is TGTGCCAGCAGCGGGTCCCGGGACAGGGGAAATTCACCCCTCCACTTT.

CDR3 residues: CASSLGSRGTYEQYF. CDR3 nucleotides: TGTGCCAGCAGCTTAGGGAGTAGGGGAACCTACGAGCAGTACTTC. The chain recombines TRBV7-2 with TRBJ2-7, with D possibly TRBD1 on 5 matching bases. With 1 base removed from V and 2 bases from J, the gap between germline ends came to 12 bases. The length of the CDR3 is 15 residues. Germline lookup yields CDR1 SGHTA and CDR2 FQGNSA. Variable domain in full (rest from reference TRBV7-2 and TRBJ2-7): GAGVSQSPSNKVTEKGKDVELRCDPISGHTALYWYRQSLGQGLEFLIYFQGNSAPDKSGLPSDRFSAERTGGSVSTLTIQRTQQEDSAVYLCASSLGSRGTYEQYFGPGTRLTVT.

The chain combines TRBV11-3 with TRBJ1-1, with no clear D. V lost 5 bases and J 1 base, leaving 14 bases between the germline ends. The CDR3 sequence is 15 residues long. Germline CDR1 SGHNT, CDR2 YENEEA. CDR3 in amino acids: CASSPRGMPNTEAFF. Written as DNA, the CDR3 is TGTGCCAGCAGCCCACGAGGCATGCCGAACACTGAAGCTTTCTTT. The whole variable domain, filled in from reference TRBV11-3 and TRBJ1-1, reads EAGVVQSPRYKIIEKKQPVAFWCNPISGHNTLYWYLQNLGQGPELLIRYENEEAVDDSQLPKDRFSAERLKGVDSTLKIQPAELGDSAVYLCASSPRGMPNTEAFFGQGTRLTVV.

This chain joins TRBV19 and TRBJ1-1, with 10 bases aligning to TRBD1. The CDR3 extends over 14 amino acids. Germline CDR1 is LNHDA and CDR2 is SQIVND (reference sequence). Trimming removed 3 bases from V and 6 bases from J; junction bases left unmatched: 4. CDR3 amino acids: CASSIGQGVSEAFF. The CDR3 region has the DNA TGTGCCAGTAGTATCGGACAGGGGGTATCTGAAGCTTTCTTT.

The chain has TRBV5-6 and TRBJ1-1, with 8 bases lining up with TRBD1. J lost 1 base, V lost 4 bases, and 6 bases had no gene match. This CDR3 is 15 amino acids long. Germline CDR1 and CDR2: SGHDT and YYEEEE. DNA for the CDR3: TGTGCCAGCAGCCCCGACAGGGGCCAGAACACTGAAGCTTTCTTT. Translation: CASSPDRGQNTEAFF.

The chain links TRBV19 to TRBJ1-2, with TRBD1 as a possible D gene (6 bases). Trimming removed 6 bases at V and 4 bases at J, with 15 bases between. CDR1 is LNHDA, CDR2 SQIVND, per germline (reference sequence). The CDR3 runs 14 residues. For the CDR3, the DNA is TGTGCCAGTAGGCTCCCGACAGGTTCCTATGGCTACACCTTC. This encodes CASRLPTGSYGYTF.

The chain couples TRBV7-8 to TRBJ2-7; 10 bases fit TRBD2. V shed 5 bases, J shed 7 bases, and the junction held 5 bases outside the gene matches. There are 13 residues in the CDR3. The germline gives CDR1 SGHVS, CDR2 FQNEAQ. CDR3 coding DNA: TGTGCCAGCAGCCACCCGACTAGCGGGGAGCAGTACTTC. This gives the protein CASSHPTSGEQYF.

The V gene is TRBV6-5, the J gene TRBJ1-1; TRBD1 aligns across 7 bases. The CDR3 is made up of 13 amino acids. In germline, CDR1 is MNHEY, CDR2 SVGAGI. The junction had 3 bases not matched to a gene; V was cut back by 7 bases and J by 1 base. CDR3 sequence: CASNRGQNTEAFF. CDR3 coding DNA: TGTGCCAGCAACAGGGGACAGAACACTGAAGCTTTCTTT.

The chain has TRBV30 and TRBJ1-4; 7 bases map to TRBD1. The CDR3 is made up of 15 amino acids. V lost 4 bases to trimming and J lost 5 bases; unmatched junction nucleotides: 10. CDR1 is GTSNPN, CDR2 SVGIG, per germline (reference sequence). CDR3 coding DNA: TGTGCCTGGATGGAGAGGGGACAGATCAATGAAAAACTGTTTTTT. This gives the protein CAWMERGQINEKLFF.

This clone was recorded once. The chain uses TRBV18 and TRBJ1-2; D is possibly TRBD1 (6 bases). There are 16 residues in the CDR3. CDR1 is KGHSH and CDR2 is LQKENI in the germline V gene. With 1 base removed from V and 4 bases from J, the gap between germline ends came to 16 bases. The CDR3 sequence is CASSPRAQQTGYGYTF. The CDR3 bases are TGTGCCAGCTCACCACGTGCCCAGCAGACAGGCTATGGCTACACCTTC.

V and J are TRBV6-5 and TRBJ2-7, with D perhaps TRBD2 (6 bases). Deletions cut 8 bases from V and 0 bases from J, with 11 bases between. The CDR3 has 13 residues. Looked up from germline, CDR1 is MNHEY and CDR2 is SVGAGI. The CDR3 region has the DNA TGTGCCAGCGGCTCGGGACTCTCCTACGAGCAGTACGTC. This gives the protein CASGSGLSYEQYV.